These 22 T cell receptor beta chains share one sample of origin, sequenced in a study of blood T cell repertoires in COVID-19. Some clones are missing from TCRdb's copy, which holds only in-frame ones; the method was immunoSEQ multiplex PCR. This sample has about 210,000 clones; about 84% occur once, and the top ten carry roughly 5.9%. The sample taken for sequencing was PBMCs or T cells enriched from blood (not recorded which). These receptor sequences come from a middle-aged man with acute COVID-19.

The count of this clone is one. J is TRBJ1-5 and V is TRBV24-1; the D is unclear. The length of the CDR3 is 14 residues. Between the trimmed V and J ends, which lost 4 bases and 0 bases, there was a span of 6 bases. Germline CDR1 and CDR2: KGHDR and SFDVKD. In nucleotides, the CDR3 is TGTGCCACCAGTGACCTCTATAGCAATCAGCCCCAGCATTTT. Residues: CATSDLYSNQPQHF.

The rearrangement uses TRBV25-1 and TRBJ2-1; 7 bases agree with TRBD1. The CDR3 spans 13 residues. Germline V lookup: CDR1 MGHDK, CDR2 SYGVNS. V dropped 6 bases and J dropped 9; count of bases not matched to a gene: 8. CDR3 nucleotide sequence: TGTGCCAGCAGGACCACAGGGGTCGGTGAGCAGTTCTTC. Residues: CASRTTGVGEQFF.

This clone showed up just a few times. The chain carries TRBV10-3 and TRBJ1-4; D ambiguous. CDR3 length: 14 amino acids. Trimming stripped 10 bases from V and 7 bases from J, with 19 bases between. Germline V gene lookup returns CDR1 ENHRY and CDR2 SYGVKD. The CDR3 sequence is CATQKETPGEKLFF. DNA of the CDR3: TGTGCCACCCAGAAGGAGACCCCGGGTGAAAAACTGTTTTTT.

The CDR3 region has the DNA TGTGCCAGCGGGGCTAGCGGGATTTACGAGCAGTACTTC. It yields the protein CASGASGIYEQYF. V is TRBV6-5 and J is TRBJ2-7; TRBD2 aligns across 9 bases. The V segment lost 8 bases and the J segment 4 bases; nucleotides outside the gene matches: 6. This CDR3 has 13 residues. Germline V gives CDR1 MNHEY, CDR2 SVGAGI.

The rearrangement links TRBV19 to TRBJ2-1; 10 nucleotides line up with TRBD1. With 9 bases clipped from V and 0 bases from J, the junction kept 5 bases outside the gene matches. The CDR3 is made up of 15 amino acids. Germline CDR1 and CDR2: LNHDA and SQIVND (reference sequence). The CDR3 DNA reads TGTGCCAGCGACAGGGGGCAAGGCTCCTACAATGAGCAGTTCTTC. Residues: CASDRGQGSYNEQFF.

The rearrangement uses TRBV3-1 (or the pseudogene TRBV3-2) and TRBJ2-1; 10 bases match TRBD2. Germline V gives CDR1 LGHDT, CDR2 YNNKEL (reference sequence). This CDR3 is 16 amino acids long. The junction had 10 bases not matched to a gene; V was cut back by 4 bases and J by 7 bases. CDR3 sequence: CASSPLRTSGRNEQFF. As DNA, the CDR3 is TGTGCCAGCAGCCCCCTGAGGACTAGCGGACGTAATGAGCAGTTCTTC.

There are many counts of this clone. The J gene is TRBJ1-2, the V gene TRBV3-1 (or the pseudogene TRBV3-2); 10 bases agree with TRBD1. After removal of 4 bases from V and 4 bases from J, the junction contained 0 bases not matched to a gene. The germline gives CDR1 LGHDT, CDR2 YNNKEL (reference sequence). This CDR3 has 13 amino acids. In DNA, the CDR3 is TGTGCCAGCAGCCGGACAGGGGGCTATGGCTACACCTTC. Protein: CASSRTGGYGYTF.

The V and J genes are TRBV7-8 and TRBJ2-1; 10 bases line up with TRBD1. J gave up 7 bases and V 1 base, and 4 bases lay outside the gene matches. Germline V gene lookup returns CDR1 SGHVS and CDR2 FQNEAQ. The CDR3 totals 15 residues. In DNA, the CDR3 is TGTGCCAGCAGCTTAGGGACAGGGGGGCGGAATGAGCAGTTCTTC. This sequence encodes CASSLGTGGRNEQFF.

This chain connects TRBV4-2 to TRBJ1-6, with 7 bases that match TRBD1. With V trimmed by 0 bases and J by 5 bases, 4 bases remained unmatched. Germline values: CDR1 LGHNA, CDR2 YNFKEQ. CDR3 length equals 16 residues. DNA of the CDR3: TGTGCCAGCAGCCAAGAGGGACAGCCGAATAATTCACCCCTCCACTTT. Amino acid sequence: CASSQEGQPNNSPLHF.

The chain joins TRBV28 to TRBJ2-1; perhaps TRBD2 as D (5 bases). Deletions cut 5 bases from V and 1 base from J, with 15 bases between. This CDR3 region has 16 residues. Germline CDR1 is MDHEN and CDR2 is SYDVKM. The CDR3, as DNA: TGTGCCAGCAGTGTCCCGGCTAGCAGTTCCTACAATGAGCAGTTCTTC. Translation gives CASSVPASSSYNEQFF.

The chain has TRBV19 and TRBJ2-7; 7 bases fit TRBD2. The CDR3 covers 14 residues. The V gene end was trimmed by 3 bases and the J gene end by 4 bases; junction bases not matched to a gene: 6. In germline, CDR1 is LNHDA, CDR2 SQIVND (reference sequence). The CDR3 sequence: CASSMPGGFYEQYF. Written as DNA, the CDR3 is TGTGCCAGTAGTATGCCGGGAGGCTTTTACGAGCAGTACTTC. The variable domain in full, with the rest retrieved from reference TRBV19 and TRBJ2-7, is DGGITQSPKYLFRKEGQNVTLSCEQNLNHDAMYWYRQDPGQGLRLIYYSQIVNDFQKGDIAEGYSVSREKKESFPLTVTSAQKNPTAFYLCASSMPGGFYEQYFGPGTRLTVT.

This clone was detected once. The CDR3 loop reads CASSLGLAGVSNEQFF. For the CDR3, the DNA is TGTGCCAGCTCACTGGGACTAGCGGGAGTGAGCAATGAGCAGTTCTTC. V gene TRBV18 combines with J gene TRBJ2-1; 14 nucleotides align to TRBD2. V was pared by 4 bases and J by 6 bases, with 5 bases of the junction left unmatched. Germline V CDR1 and CDR2: KGHSH, LQKENI. The CDR3 has 16 amino acids. Together with reference TRBV18 and TRBJ2-1, the CDR3 gives the full variable domain: NAGVMQNPRHLVRRRGQEARLRCSPMKGHSHVYWYRQLPEEGLKFMVYLQKENIIDESGMPKERFSAEFPKEGPSILRIQQVVRGDSAAYFCASSLGLAGVSNEQFFGPGTRLTVL.

The CDR3 region is CASSPGVARNSPLHF. Written as DNA, the CDR3 is TGTGCCAGCTCACCCGGGGTTGCTAGGAATTCACCCCTCCACTTT. V is TRBV18 and J is TRBJ1-6; D is unclear. Germline lookup yields CDR1 KGHSH and CDR2 LQKENI. The germline V and J ends were trimmed by 3 bases and 7 bases, with 13 bases remaining between them. The CDR3 contains 15 residues.

The CDR3 reads CASSLVGRDSTQDTQYF. In DNA, the CDR3 is TGTGCCAGCAGTTTAGTCGGCCGGGACTCTACCCAAGATACGCAGTATTTT. The chain is built from TRBV27 and TRBJ2-3; D may be TRBD2 (6 bases). CDR3 length: 17 residues. Germline V gene lookup returns CDR1 MNHEY and CDR2 SMNVEV (reference sequence). The ends were cut back, 2 bases at V and 5 bases at J, with 20 bases in the middle.

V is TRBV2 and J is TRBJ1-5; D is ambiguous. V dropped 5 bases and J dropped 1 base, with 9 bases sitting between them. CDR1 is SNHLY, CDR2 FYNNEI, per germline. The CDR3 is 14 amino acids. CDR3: CASSSTVSNQPQHF. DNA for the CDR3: TGTGCCAGCAGTTCAACAGTAAGCAATCAGCCCCAGCATTTT.

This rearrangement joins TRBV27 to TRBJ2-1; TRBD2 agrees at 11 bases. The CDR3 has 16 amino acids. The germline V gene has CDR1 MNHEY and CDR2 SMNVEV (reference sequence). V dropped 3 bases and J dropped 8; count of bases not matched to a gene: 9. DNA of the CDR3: TGTGCCAGCAGTTTCTACGGGACTAGCGGAGGCGATGAGCAGTTCTTC. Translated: CASSFYGTSGGDEQFF.

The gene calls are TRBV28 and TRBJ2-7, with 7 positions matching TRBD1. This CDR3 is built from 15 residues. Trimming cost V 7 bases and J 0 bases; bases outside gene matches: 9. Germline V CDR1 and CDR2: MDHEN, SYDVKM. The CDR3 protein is CASNDRDRSSYEQYF. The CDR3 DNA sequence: TGTGCCAGCAATGACCGGGACAGAAGCTCCTACGAGCAGTACTTC.

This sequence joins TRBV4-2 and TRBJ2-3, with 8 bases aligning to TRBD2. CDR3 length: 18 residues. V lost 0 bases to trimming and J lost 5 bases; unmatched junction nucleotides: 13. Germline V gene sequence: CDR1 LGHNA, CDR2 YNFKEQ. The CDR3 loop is CASSQDGGTGGPRDTQYF. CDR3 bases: TGTGCCAGCAGCCAAGATGGGGGGACGGGAGGGCCACGAGATACGCAGTATTTT.

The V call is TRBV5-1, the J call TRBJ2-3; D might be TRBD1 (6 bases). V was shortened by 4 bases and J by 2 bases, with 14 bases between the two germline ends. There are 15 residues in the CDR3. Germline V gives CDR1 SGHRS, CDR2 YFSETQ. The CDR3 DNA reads TGCGCCAGCAGCCCTGGACAGCCGCTCACAGATACGCAGTATTTT. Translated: CASSPGQPLTDTQYF.

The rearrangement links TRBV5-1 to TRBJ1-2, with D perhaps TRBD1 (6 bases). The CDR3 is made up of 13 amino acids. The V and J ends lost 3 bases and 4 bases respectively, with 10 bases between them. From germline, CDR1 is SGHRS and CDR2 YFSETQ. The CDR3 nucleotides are TGCGCCAGCAGCTCCAGGACAGCCTATGGCTACACCTTC. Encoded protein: CASSSRTAYGYTF. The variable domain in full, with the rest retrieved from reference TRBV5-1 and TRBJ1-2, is KAGVTQTPRYLIKTRGQQVTLSCSPISGHRSVSWYQQTPGQGLQFLFEYFSETQRNKGNFPGRFSGRQFSNSRSEMNVSTLELGDSALYLCASSSRTAYGYTFGSGTRLTVV.

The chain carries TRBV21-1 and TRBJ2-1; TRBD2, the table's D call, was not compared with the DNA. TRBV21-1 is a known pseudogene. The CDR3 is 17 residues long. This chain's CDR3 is CASSKRSTSGRPYEQFF. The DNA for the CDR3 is TGTGCCAGCAGCAAACGATCGACTAGCGGGAGGCCCTATGAGCAGTTCTTC.

The DNA for the CDR3 is TGTGCCAGCAGTTTCCGCAGGGAGGGGACGTATGGCTACACCTTC. It codes for CASSFRREGTYGYTF. The chain employs TRBV27 and TRBJ1-2; TRBD1 might be the D (5 bases). Trimming shortened V by 3 bases and J by 5 bases, and 16 bases separated the two germline ends. Germline V lookup: CDR1 MNHEY, CDR2 SMNVEV (reference sequence). This CDR3 has 15 residues.